A selection of T cell receptor beta chains follows, all from one sample in a study of human T cells and chemical hapten exposure. Using its own MiXCR run on the RACE reads, TCRdb lists one record per CDR3 protein. The table has some 100,000 distinct CDR3 sequences, 9.3% seen once; the top ten hold 2% to 2.5%. This specimen was whole blood, taken in connection with sensitization to the hapten diphenylcyclopropenone (DPC). These receptors were collected from a woman aged 35 to 49 with alopecia areata. Some clones in this sample may be carry-over from other donors' samples. CDR3s include the opening cysteine and the closing phenylalanine or tryptophan. The order of the fields is D gene, J gene, clone size, V gene, CDR3 DNA, CDR3 protein. D genes are given only for firm matches. Only part of the rows carry a size: once, few, many, or a class if the clone is expanded.

>TRBD2|TRBJ2-5|few|TRBV5-1
TGCGCCAGCAGCCGTACCTTGGGACTAGAAGAGACCCAGTACTTC
CASSRTLGLEETQYF
>-|TRBJ2-3|many|TRBV20-1
TGCAGTGCTAGAGATCCGACTGAGGTGACGCAGTATTTT
CSARDPTEVTQYF
>-|TRBJ2-2|many|TRBV7-3
TGTGCCAGCAGCCCGACCCAGACGGGCGGCGGGGAGCTGTTTTTT
CASSPTQTGGGELFF
>TRBD2|TRBJ2-4|many|TRBV7-8
TGTGCCAGCAGCCCGGGACTAGCGTTTCAAGCCAAAAACATTCAGTACTTC
CASSPGLAFQAKNIQYF
>-|TRBJ2-1|-|TRBV18
TGTGCCAGCTCACCACGTGGGTCATCGGTGTCCTACAATGAGCAGTTCTTC
CASSPRGSSVSYNEQFF
>-|TRBJ1-1|few|TRBV4-1
TGCGCCAGCAGCCAAGAAGGGGGTTTGGTGGGCCGGACTGAAGCTTTCTTT
CASSQEGGLVGRTEAFF
>TRBD1|TRBJ2-1|few|TRBV12-3/TRBV12-4
TGTGCCAGCAGTTTTTTCCTTGGACAGGGGAGGAATGAGCAGTTCTTC
CASSFFLGQGRNEQFF
>TRBD2|TRBJ2-6|-|TRBV4-3
TGCGCCAGCAGCCAAGATCGGCTGCGGGGGTCTGGGGCCAACGTCCTGACTTTC
CASSQDRLRGSGANVLTF
>-|TRBJ2-3|many|TRBV5-4
TGTGCCAGCAGCCTCGACGGGCATCCCGCAGATACGCAGTATTTT
CASSLDGHPADTQYF
>-|TRBJ1-4|few|TRBV7-9
TGTGCCAGCACCCGGCGCCCTAGGGCAACTAATGAAAAACTGTTTTTT
CASTRRPRATNEKLFF
>TRBD1|TRBJ1-5|-|TRBV20-1
TGCAGTGCTAGAAAGACAGGGGGCAGGGGTCAGCCCCAGCATTTT
CSARKTGGRGQPQHF
>TRBD1|TRBJ2-7|-|TRBV4-1
TGCGCCAGCAGCCAAACGGCGATGGGACAGAAATACGAGCAGTACTTC
CASSQTAMGQKYEQYF
>TRBD2|TRBJ2-7|many|TRBV27
TGTGCCAGCAGTTTACGGGGGGAAACCTACGAGCAGTACTTC
CASSLRGETYEQYF
>TRBD1|TRBJ2-1|few|TRBV20-1
TGCAGTGCTAAGGGCAGGGGGATTTTTGAGCAGTTCTTC
CSAKGRGIFEQFF
>TRBD1|TRBJ2-7|many|TRBV3-1
TGTGCCAGCAGCTCAGACGGGACAGGGGTTTACGAGCAGTACTTC
CASSSDGTGVYEQYF
>-|TRBJ2-7|many|TRBV27
TGTGCCAGCAGTTTAGGAGAGGGTGTGGGTGAGCAGTACTTC
CASSLGEGVGEQYF